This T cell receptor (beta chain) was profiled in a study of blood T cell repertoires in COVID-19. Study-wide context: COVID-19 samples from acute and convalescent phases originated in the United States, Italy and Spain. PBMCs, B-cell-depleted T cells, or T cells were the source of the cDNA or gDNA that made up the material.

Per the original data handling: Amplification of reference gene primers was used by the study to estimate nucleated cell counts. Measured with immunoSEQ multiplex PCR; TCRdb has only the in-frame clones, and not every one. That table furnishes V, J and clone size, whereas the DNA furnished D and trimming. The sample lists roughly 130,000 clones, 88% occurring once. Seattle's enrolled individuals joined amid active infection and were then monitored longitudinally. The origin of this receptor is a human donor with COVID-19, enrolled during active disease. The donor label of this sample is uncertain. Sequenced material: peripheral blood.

Written as DNA, the CDR3 is TGTGCCAGCAAAGACAGACCTAATGAAAAACTGTTTTTT. This gives the protein CASKDRPNEKLFF. The chain couples TRBV6-5 to TRBJ1-4, with D tentatively TRBD1 (5 bases). Germline loops: CDR1 MNHEY, CDR2 SVGAGI. The CDR3 contains 13 residues. V gave up 7 bases and J gave up 3 bases, with 9 bases separating them.